The rows below give T cell receptor beta chains drawn from one sample of a study of T cell changes during pregnancy in multiple sclerosis. Sequencing used immunoSEQ multiplex PCR; TCRdb keeps in-frame clones, though not all of them. The repertoire consists of some 80,000 clones, with around 90% occurring once and the leading ten covering more than 0.8%. The sample in question was peripheral blood, obtained in the first trimester of pregnancy. The receptors originated from a female donor in good health, enrolled as a control in a pregnancy study. Each CDR3 is given with its conserved first and last residue. The D gene is left open where the match is weak. Expanded clones are given a class, and other clones once, few, many or no size at all.

J	V	size	D	CDR3	DNA
TRBJ2-1	TRBV28	NA	NA	CASSLHFNNEQFF	TGTGCCAGCAGTTTACACTTCAACAATGAGCAGTTCTTC
TRBJ2-6	TRBV6-1	NA	NA	CASSQEGSGANVLTF	TGTGCCAGCAGTCAGGAGGGGTCTGGGGCCAACGTCCTGACTTTC
TRBJ1-1	TRBV28	NA	TRBD1	CASSSVSTGRNTEAFF	TGTGCCAGCAGTTCGGTTTCGACAGGGCGGAACACTGAAGCTTTCTTT
TRBJ2-1	TRBV18	once	TRBD2	CASSPTSGYGNEQFF	TGTGCCAGCTCACCGACTAGCGGGTATGGTAATGAGCAGTTCTTC
TRBJ1-2	TRBV19	NA	NA	CASSAEYSTNYGYTF	TGTGCCAGTAGTGCCGAATATAGTACCAACTATGGCTACACCTTC
TRBJ2-1	TRBV4-3	NA	TRBD1	CASSQGYGTGWRNEQFF	TGCGCCAGCAGCCAAGGATACGGGACAGGGTGGAGAAATGAGCAGTTCTTC
TRBJ2-1	TRBV28	NA	NA	CASRQSGRGGNEQFF	TGTGCCAGCAGACAGTCGGGCCGGGGTGGAAATGAGCAGTTCTTC
TRBJ1-3	TRBV18	NA	TRBD1	CASSPSPPAATQGASGNTIYF	TGTGCCAGCTCACCATCACCACCCGCCGCGACGCAGGGGGCATCAGGAAACACCATATATTTT
TRBJ2-3	TRBV10-2	NA	NA	CASRIGGGTPDTQYF	TGCGCCAGCAGAATCGGGGGTGGAACACCAGATACGCAGTATTTT
TRBJ1-1	TRBV4-3	NA	NA	CASSQDAGKNTEAFF	TGCGCCAGCAGCCAAGACGCAGGGAAGAACACTGAAGCTTTCTTT
TRBJ1-5	TRBV15	NA	NA	CATSSPNNQPQHF	TGTGCCACCAGCAGCCCCAACAATCAGCCCCAGCATTTT
TRBJ1-2	TRBV7-9	NA	NA	CASSHPGASTYGYTF	TGTGCCAGCAGCCACCCAGGGGCCTCAACTTATGGCTACACCTTC
TRBJ2-7	TRBV25-1	NA	TRBD1	CASSEIWDSSYEQYF	TGTGCCAGCAGTGAAATCTGGGACAGCTCCTACGAGCAGTACTTC
TRBJ1-1	TRBV5-1	NA	NA	CASGVEGMNTEAFF	TGCGCCAGCGGCGTCGAGGGCATGAACACTGAAGCTTTCTTT
TRBJ2-1	TRBV25-1	NA	TRBD1	CASSGTGYNEQFF	TGTGCCAGCAGTGGGACAGGGTACAATGAGCAGTTCTTC
TRBJ2-1	TRBV13	once	TRBD2	CASSLGPAGGQPQFF	TGTGCCAGCAGCTTAGGTCCAGCGGGGGGCCAGCCGCAGTTCTTC
TRBJ2-3	TRBV6-1	NA	NA	CASSEGQEIDTQYF	TGTGCCAGCAGTGAAGGGCAGGAAATAGATACGCAGTATTTT
TRBJ2-7	TRBV4-1	NA	NA	CASSQEGAVYEQYF	TGCGCCAGCAGCCAAGAGGGGGCTGTGTACGAGCAGTACTTC
TRBJ2-3	TRBV28	NA	NA	CAGVQGDTQYF	TGTGCCGGGGTCCAGGGAGATACGCAGTATTTT
TRBJ1-6	TRBV18	NA	TRBD1	CASSRQGRDSPLHF	TGTGCCAGCTCCCGACAGGGAAGGGATTCACCCCTCCACTTT
TRBJ2-5	TRBV5-1	NA	NA	CASSFGQGGGETQYF	TGCGCCAGCAGCTTTGGGCAGGGAGGCGGAGAGACCCAGTACTTC
TRBJ1-2	TRBV27	NA	NA	CASSQIGGGYTF	TGTGCCAGCAGTCAAATAGGGGGTGGCTACACCTTC
TRBJ2-1	TRBV7-8	NA	TRBD2	CASSPTSAGGPDEQFF	TGTGCCAGCAGCCCAACGTCAGCGGGGGGGCCGGATGAGCAGTTCTTC
TRBJ2-1	TRBV7-2	NA	NA	CASSALSGSYNEQFF	TGTGCCAGCAGCGCCCTTTCGGGCTCCTACAATGAGCAGTTCTTC
TRBJ1-2	TRBV10-3	NA	NA	CAISERQGYGYTF	TGTGCCATCAGTGAGCGGCAGGGGTATGGCTACACCTTC
TRBJ1-5	TRBV30	NA	NA	CAWSGDWTGNQPQHF	TGTGCCTGGAGTGGCGACTGGACAGGCAATCAGCCCCAGCATTTT
TRBJ2-5	TRBV9	NA	TRBD2	CASSVRTSGGQETQYF	TGTGCCAGCAGCGTCAGGACTAGCGGGGGCCAAGAGACCCAGTACTTC
TRBJ1-5	TRBV7-9	NA	TRBD1	CASSLYRGRDNQPQHF	TGTGCCAGCAGCCTATACAGGGGGCGAGACAATCAGCCCCAGCATTTT
TRBJ2-7	TRBV9	NA	TRBD2	CASSPSGTSGYEQYF	TGTGCCAGCAGCCCCTCCGGGACTAGCGGATACGAGCAGTACTTC
TRBJ1-1	TRBV5-5	NA	NA	CASSAGWATEAFF	TGTGCCAGCAGCGCGGGGTGGGCCACTGAAGCTTTCTTT
TRBJ1-4	TRBV27	NA	NA	CASSRGLGATNEKLFF	TGTGCCAGCAGTCGGGGACTAGGTGCAACTAATGAAAAACTGTTTTTT
TRBJ1-2	TRBV18	once	TRBD1	CASSPYTGGTLVNGYTF	TGTGCCAGCTCACCGTATACAGGGGGCACCTTGGTTAATGGCTACACCTTC
TRBJ2-2	TRBV11-2	NA	NA	CASSLGRNTGELFF	TGTGCCAGCAGCTTGGGCAGAAACACCGGGGAGCTGTTTTTT
TRBJ1-1	TRBV5-1	NA	NA	CASSSTGIGTEAFF	TGCGCCAGCAGCTCTACAGGGATCGGCACTGAAGCTTTCTTT
TRBJ1-1	TRBV7-9	NA	NA	CASSPEGLMNTEAFF	TGTGCCAGCAGCCCGGAGGGGCTCATGAACACTGAAGCTTTCTTT
TRBJ1-6	TRBV7-9	NA	NA	CAGGGVAENSPLHF	TGTGCCGGAGGTGGGGTTGCAGAGAATTCACCCCTCCACTTT
TRBJ2-3	TRBV5-1	NA	TRBD1	CASSPGTGLDTQYF	TGCGCCAGCAGCCCCGGGACAGGGTTGGATACGCAGTATTTT
TRBJ2-5	TRBV18	NA	TRBD2	CASSLLAGTQETQYF	TGTGCCAGCTCACTTTTAGCGGGAACCCAAGAGACCCAGTACTTC
TRBJ2-3	TRBV2	NA	NA	CASSELRGRTDTQYF	TGTGCCAGCAGTGAACTGCGGGGACGCACAGATACGCAGTATTTT
TRBJ2-7	TRBV28	NA	TRBD2	CASRVAGSYEQYF	TGTGCCAGCAGAGTAGCGGGAAGCTACGAGCAGTACTTC
TRBJ2-7	TRBV7-8	NA	TRBD1	CASRLVEGQQYEQYF	TGTGCCAGCAGACTCGTAGAGGGACAGCAATACGAGCAGTACTTC
TRBJ2-3	TRBV28	NA	NA	CASSLTVSTDTQYF	TGTGCCAGCAGCCTAACTGTAAGCACAGATACGCAGTATTTT
TRBJ2-5	TRBV10-3	NA	TRBD1	CAIKGTAQETQYF	TGTGCCATCAAAGGGACAGCTCAAGAGACCCAGTACTTC
TRBJ1-1	TRBV5-4	NA	NA	CASSLGQGPTEAFF	TGTGCCAGCAGCTTGGGCCAGGGGCCCACTGAAGCTTTCTTT
TRBJ1-1	TRBV7-9	NA	TRBD1	CASSLTGTTEAFF	TGTGCCAGCAGCTTGACAGGGACCACTGAAGCTTTCTTT
TRBJ1-6	TRBV5-1	NA	NA	CASSLGQSNSPLHF	TGCGCCAGCAGCTTGGGACAGTCAAATTCACCCCTCCACTTT
TRBJ2-1	TRBV6-1	NA	NA	CASSEASRNEQFF	TGTGCCAGCAGTGAAGCTAGCCGCAATGAGCAGTTCTTC
TRBJ2-7	TRBV12-5	NA	TRBD1	CASGLPDRTFYEQYF	TGTGCTAGTGGTCTCCCGGACAGGACTTTTTACGAGCAGTACTTC
TRBJ2-5	TRBV5-6	NA	TRBD2	CASSPGGGSGAQYF	TGTGCCAGCAGCCCCGGGGGGGGGTCAGGGGCCCAGTACTTC
TRBJ2-5	TRBV6-6	NA	TRBD2	CAIRPGGPGETQYF	TGTGCCATCCGGCCGGGGGGGCCTGGGGAGACCCAGTACTTC
TRBJ2-2	TRBV28	NA	TRBD2	CASSLRASGISGELFF	TGTGCCAGCAGTTTACGGGCTAGCGGGATATCCGGGGAGCTGTTTTTT
TRBJ2-7	TRBV11-2	NA	NA	CASSLDSSSYEQYF	TGTGCCAGCAGCTTAGATAGCAGCTCCTACGAGCAGTACTTC
TRBJ1-5	TRBV7-6	NA	NA	CASSVGGGNQPQHF	TGTGCCAGCAGCGTAGGGGGAGGCAATCAGCCCCAGCATTTT
TRBJ1-2	TRBV20-1	NA	NA	CITPDRHGYTF	TGCATCACACCGGACAGACATGGCTACACCTTC
TRBJ1-5	TRBV19	NA	NA	CASSITDESQPQHF	TGTGCCAGTAGTATAACAGACGAGAGTCAGCCCCAGCATTTT